What follows describes a single T cell receptor beta chain. It lacks a known antigen. Within one base of it there is no much larger clone, and no base qualities were kept. The donors were healthy, HIV-negative adults with no recently reported acute infections or vaccinations. All donors were Caucasian adults living in Nashville, Tennessee, USA. CD4+ T cells were enriched through magnetic negative selection, after which naive cells were positively selected on CD45RA and the remaining negative fraction served as the memory subset. Blood was collected by leukapheresis, and PBMCs were isolated by Ficoll-Histopaque density gradient centrifugation and then cryopreserved in liquid nitrogen vapor phase. Analytical flow cytometry was used to check the purity and quantity of every magnetically sorted T cell population. Genomic DNA was isolated from every sorted fraction and measured by UV absorbance on a Nanodrop 2000c.

The germline V gene specifies SGHRS as CDR1 and YFSETQ as CDR2. Spanning cysteine to phenylalanine, the CDR3 consists of 17 amino acids. This entry keeps only the CDR3 DNA: 51 bases, framed from base 1. For this chain, trimming is 4 bases at the V end and 3 bases at the J end, and the number of junction bases without a gene match is 13. Using the deep immunoSEQ assay, multiplex PCR amplified TCR CDR3 regions from genomic DNA. Extracted genomic DNA from each cell subset was spread evenly across all wells of several immunoSEQ 96-well plates, with each plate serving as a replicate. For sorted subsets, 200 to 250 ng genomic DNA, equal to 30,000 or so T cell genomes, was loaded into each replicate PCR. Purified libraries were quantified with a Qubit 3.0 fluorometer, sized on a Bioanalyzer 2100, and re-quantified with the KAPA Library Quantification kit. Each immunoSEQ 96-well plate was sequenced on its own single-read 150-cycle Illumina NextSeq 550 flow cell. On the authors' methods: Because the immunoSEQ output included only junctional sequences and no quality scores, the filtering could not be the same as the filtering used for full-length reads. To assign V/J genes and CDR3, sequences were annotated against IMGT germline references using PyIR, a Python wrapper for IgBLAST v1.9. Reads were filtered out if the reads had weak V/J assignments (E-value above 1e-6), no CDR3, stop codons, out-of-frame junctions, or ambiguous translated residues. V3J clonotypes were defined by identical inferred V gene, J gene, and CDR3 amino acid sequence. To compute the percentage overlap between repertoires, the number of shared unique clonotypes was divided by the size of the smaller repertoire. RTK rarefaction, the Chao1 estimator, and Recon v2.1 estimates of unobserved clonotypes were used to assess repertoire richness. OLGA was used to compute generation probabilities for all TCRbeta clonotypes that the gDNA method yielded from a handful of donors. TCRdb mirrors the immuneACCESS table, restricted to in-frame sequences. Some clones are absent from its copies; in checked studies, under half trace to an unresolved V gene, and the reason for the others is unknown. From that table come the V and J calls and clone size; the DNA was used to work out D and trimming. The sample records more than 1.2 million clones, approximately 98.5% of which are singletons. The ten largest clones add up to over 0.3% of the sample.

The data were taken from a study of shared clonotypes between healthy human individuals (dated by TCRdb to about 2020). The study in broad terms: The cohort included a few men and a couple of women between 18 and 49 years of age. For each donor, CD4 naive and CD4 memory were each given three plates, CD8 naive was given two plates, and CD8 memory was given one plate. To estimate repertoire size and how much clonotype sharing occurs between individuals, the study deeply sequenced the blood TCR repertoires of 5 or 6 healthy adults. To increase sequencing depth and limit assay-specific biases, TCR repertoire library preparation and sequencing were carried out by different laboratories using diverse techniques. Each donor's leukapheresis produced roughly between roughly 0.94 and 9.5 billion PBMCs. Results the study describes overall, beyond this receptor: Sampling was restricted to blood, and TCR repertoires in tissues likely differ from the TCR repertoires found in blood. Because the study included a small number of donors, the genetic and exposure-history diversity represented was limited. Compared with non-shared clonotypes, the clonotypes found in all four sorted-subset donors had higher generation probabilities. Estimated clonotype richness was generally larger for naive than for memory subsets. Pairwise subsampling indicated that sequencing depth was expected to affect the degree of clonotype sharing among donors. Rarefaction of sorted-subset datasets indicated incomplete sequencing despite the large sequencing depth. About 5% of naive CD4, around 3.5% of naive CD8, approximately 2% of memory CD4, and approximately 0.39% of memory CD8 clonotypes were shared across four donors.

The sequence was collected from a man in his thirties or forties in good health. Sequencing input: naive CD4+ T cells sorted from blood. This specimen's cell subset or site label, per the study, means: CD45RA+ positively selected. The sequence is built from TRBV5-1 and TRBJ2-7; 10 of the junction bases match TRBD2. Read as DNA, the sequence is TGCGCCAGCAGCCCCTGGATCGGAGCGGGAGGGCACTACGAGCAGTACTTC. It is translated as CASSPWIGAGGHYEQYF.